This T cell receptor (beta chain) was sequenced for a study of response to subunit inactivated influenza vaccine. As to this clonotype: The target antigen is unknown.

General study findings and limits: With each seasonal influenza vaccination, the authors suggested, few new T cells are recruited.

One entry per CDR3 protein, called by TCRdb with MiXCR from the RT-PCR reads. The data show hundreds of thousands of distinct CDR3 sequences, with 12% seen just once and approximately 10% held by the top ten. This CDR3 is 14 amino acids long. V lost 5 bases to trimming and J lost 0 bases, with 11 bases between them. CDR1 is SEHNR and CDR2 is FQNEAQ in the germline V gene (reference sequence). The material sequenced was PBMCs from blood, taken on the day of vaccination. This chain links TRBV7-9 with TRBJ2-7; D remains unclear. This TCR was recovered from a man aged 50 or older who received an inactivated influenza vaccine. The CDR3 is CASSIPESSYEQYF. CDR3 DNA: TGTGCCAGCAGCATACCAGAAAGCTCCTACGAGCAGTACTTC.